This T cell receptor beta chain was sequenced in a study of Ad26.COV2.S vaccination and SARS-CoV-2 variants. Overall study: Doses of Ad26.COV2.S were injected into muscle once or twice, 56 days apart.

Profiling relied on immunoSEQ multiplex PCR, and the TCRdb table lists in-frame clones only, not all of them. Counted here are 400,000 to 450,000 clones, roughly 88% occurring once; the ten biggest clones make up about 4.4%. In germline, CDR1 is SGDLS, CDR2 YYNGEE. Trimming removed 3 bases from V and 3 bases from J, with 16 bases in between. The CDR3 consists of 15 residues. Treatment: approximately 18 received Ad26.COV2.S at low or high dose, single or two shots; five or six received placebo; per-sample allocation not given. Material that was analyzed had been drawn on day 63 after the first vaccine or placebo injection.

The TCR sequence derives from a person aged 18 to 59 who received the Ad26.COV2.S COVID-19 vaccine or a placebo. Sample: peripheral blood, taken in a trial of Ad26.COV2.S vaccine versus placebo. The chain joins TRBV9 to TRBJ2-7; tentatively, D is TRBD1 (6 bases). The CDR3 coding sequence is TGTGCCAGCAGCGCTAAACAGGGTTTAGGCTACGAGCAGTACTTC. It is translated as CASSAKQGLGYEQYF.